This entry lists 25 T cell receptor beta chains sequenced from one sample in a study of cytotoxic CD8 clonotypes in ibrutinib-treated CLL. Sequencing was performed with immunoSEQ multiplex PCR; in TCRdb, only in-frame clones are kept and a portion is missing. This sample carries roughly 150,000 clones, roughly four fifths of them seen once, and the ten largest clones take 4.6%. Sample: PBMCs, taken after 24 months of ibrutinib treatment. These receptors all come from a human donor with chronic lymphocytic leukemia.

The V call is TRBV19, the J call TRBJ1-2; D gene unclear. Looked up from germline, CDR1 is LNHDA and CDR2 is SQIVND (reference sequence). This CDR3 spans 20 amino acids. Trimming cost V 1 base and J 0 bases, with 24 bases left between them. The CDR3 spells CASSIGSGSIGGKPNYGYTF. Written as DNA, the CDR3 is TGTGCCAGTAGTATAGGATCAGGCTCGATCGGTGGAAAACCTAACTATGGCTACACCTTC.

The chain couples TRBV30 to TRBJ2-7, with D maybe TRBD1 (6 bases). Between the trimmed V and J ends, which lost 3 bases and 4 bases, there was a span of 13 bases. The germline V gene encodes CDR1 GTSNPN and CDR2 SVGIG (reference sequence). This CDR3 comprises 13 residues. The CDR3 DNA follows: TGTGCCTGGAGGGGGCAGGGGAGATACGAGCAGTACTTC. Its translation: CAWRGQGRYEQYF.

The chain employs TRBV2 and TRBJ2-7, with 10 nucleotides matching TRBD2. The germline gives CDR1 SNHLY, CDR2 FYNNEI. V dropped 4 bases and J dropped 6; count of bases not matched to a gene: 21. CDR3 length: 19 residues. The CDR3 reads CASSAPSGSIYGRDFEQYF. The CDR3 DNA is TGTGCCAGCAGTGCACCTAGCGGGAGTATTTACGGTCGAGACTTCGAGCAGTACTTC.

This chain links TRBV11-3 with TRBJ1-1, with 9 bases identical to TRBD1. The CDR3 runs 14 residues. V was clipped by 3 bases and J by 1 base; unmatched bases: 0. Germline CDR1 reads SGHNT; CDR2 reads YENEEA. The CDR3, as DNA: TGTGCCAGCAGCTTGGGACAGGGGAACACTGAAGCTTTCTTT. It encodes CASSLGQGNTEAFF.

V is TRBV28 and J is TRBJ2-7; 12 bases are shared with TRBD2. V shed 6 bases and J 4 bases; nucleotides not matched to a gene: 13. CDR1 is MDHEN, CDR2 SYDVKM, per germline. The CDR3 covers 17 residues. CDR3 coding DNA: TGTGCCAGCAGAAGTCGGCTAGCGGGAGGGCCGGAATACGAGCAGTACTTC. Its translation: CASRSRLAGGPEYEQYF.

This clone was seen a single time. The rearrangement joins TRBV6-1 to TRBJ2-1; possible D gene TRBD1, 6 bases. The CDR3 consists of 14 residues. The germline CDR1 and CDR2 sequences are MNHNS and SASEGT. V shed 1 base and J shed 4 bases, with 8 bases lying between them. The CDR3 bases are TGTGCCAGCAGTGAAGGGGGGCCGTACAATGAGCAGTTCTTC. Translating it yields CASSEGGPYNEQFF.

The genes are TRBV27 and TRBJ1-1; D is unresolved. Between the trimmed V and J ends, which lost 5 bases and 12 bases, there was a span of 4 bases. CDR3 length: 8 amino acids. The germline CDR1 and CDR2 sequences are MNHEY and SMNVEV (reference sequence). The CDR3 DNA reads TGTGCCAGCAGTCAATCTTTCTTT. It specifies CASSQSFF.

The chain recombines TRBV5-6 with TRBJ1-4; no firm D call. Germline CDR1 and CDR2: SGHDT and YYEEEE. Trimming removed 1 base at V and 0 bases at J, with 4 bases between. The CDR3 runs to 14 residues. The CDR3 DNA reads TGTGCCAGCAGCTTGACAGCAACTAATGAAAAACTGTTTTTT. Amino acids: CASSLTATNEKLFF.

The rearrangement uses TRBV12-5 and TRBJ1-1, with 8 bases that match TRBD1. V trimming: 3 bases; J trimming: 0 bases; junction bases outside the gene matches: 3. The CDR3 loop spans 15 amino acids. The germline CDR1 and CDR2 sequences are LGHNT and FRNRAP. The CDR3 here is CASGFWTGMNTEAFF. DNA for the CDR3: TGTGCTAGTGGTTTCTGGACAGGGATGAACACTGAAGCTTTCTTT. Filled out from reference TRBV12-5 and TRBJ1-1, the complete variable domain reads DARVTQTPRHKVTEMGQEVTMRCQPILGHNTVFWYRQTMMQGLELLAYFRNRAPLDDSGMPKDRFSAEMPDATLATLKIQPSEPRDSAVYFCASGFWTGMNTEAFFGQGTRLTVV.

V and J are TRBV5-1 and TRBJ2-5; unclear D gene. CDR1 is SGHRS, CDR2 YFSETQ, per germline. The CDR3 totals 15 residues. The germline V and J ends were trimmed by 4 bases and 5 bases, with 18 bases remaining between them. CDR3 sequence reads: CASSPTWSSVETQYF. The CDR3 DNA sequence: TGCGCCAGCAGCCCTACCTGGTCCAGCGTTGAGACCCAGTACTTC.

The V call is TRBV4-3, the J call TRBJ2-7; maybe TRBD2 (5 bases). With 4 bases removed from V and 2 bases from J, the gap between germline ends came to 18 bases. The CDR3 consists of 16 residues. Germline loops: CDR1 LGHNA, CDR2 YSLEER. This chain's CDR3 is CASSPGVSGRAYEQYF. The CDR3 DNA follows: TGCGCCAGCAGCCCCGGGGTGAGTGGAAGGGCCTACGAGCAGTACTTC.

The chain links TRBV30 to TRBJ1-1; no reliable D call. Germline CDR1 GTSNPN, CDR2 SVGIG (reference sequence). The V end was cut by 2 bases, the J end by 3 bases, with 7 bases between. CDR3 length equals 12 residues. The CDR3 sequence is CAWSTGYTEAFF. The CDR3 DNA follows: TGTGCCTGGAGTACTGGGTACACTGAAGCTTTCTTT.

The CDR3 sequence is CASSQTENNYGYTF. The CDR3 nucleotides read TGTGCCAGCAGCCAAACGGAAAATAACTATGGCTACACCTTC. The V gene is TRBV14, the J gene TRBJ1-2, with D hard to call. Trimming removed 2 bases at V and 1 base at J, with 8 bases between. Germline V gives CDR1 SGHDN, CDR2 FVKESK. The CDR3 consists of 14 residues.

The genes are TRBV7-2 and TRBJ2-1; TRBD1 aligns across 11 bases. With V trimmed by 5 bases and J by 7 bases, 7 bases remained unmatched. The germline V gene has CDR1 SGHTA and CDR2 FQGNSA. The CDR3 has 15 residues. The CDR3 here is CASSQGTGGGNEQFF. CDR3 coding DNA: TGTGCCAGCAGCCAGGGGACAGGGGGTGGGAATGAGCAGTTCTTC.

The chain links TRBV5-1 to TRBJ2-5, with TRBD1 matching over 9 bases. The CDR3 covers 14 residues. Germline V gives CDR1 SGHRS, CDR2 YFSETQ. After removal of 4 bases from V and 2 bases from J, the junction contained 3 bases not matched to a gene. CDR3 coding DNA: TGCGCCAGCAGCGTGACAGGGGGTCAAGAGACCCAGTACTTC. Translation gives CASSVTGGQETQYF.

J is TRBJ2-7 and V is TRBV30, with 7 bases that match TRBD1. There are 14 residues in the CDR3. Germline V lookup: CDR1 GTSNPN, CDR2 SVGIG (reference sequence). The V gene end was trimmed by 1 base and the J gene end by 2 bases; junction bases not matched to a gene: 5. The CDR3 DNA sequence: TGTGCCTGGAGTGCACAGGGGTCTGCCTACGAGCAGTACTTC. It encodes CAWSAQGSAYEQYF.

The genes are TRBV4-3 and TRBJ1-2; no firm D call. Trimming stripped 1 base from V and 4 bases from J, with 10 bases between. Per the germline V gene, CDR1 is LGHNA and CDR2 is YSLEER. The CDR3 has 14 residues. CDR3 DNA: TGCGCCAGCAGCCAAGTTTTGGTGGGCTATGGCTACACCTTC. Its protein is CASSQVLVGYGYTF.

The rearrangement uses TRBV7-3 and TRBJ1-1; maybe TRBD1 (5 bases). The V and J ends lost 4 bases and 0 bases respectively, with 9 bases between them. The CDR3 extends over 14 amino acids. Germline V lookup: CDR1 SGHTA, CDR2 FQGTGA. The CDR3 region is CASSSGTVNTEAFF. CDR3 sequence (DNA): TGTGCCAGCAGCTCGGGGACGGTGAACACTGAAGCTTTCTTT.

J is TRBJ2-7 and V is TRBV27; TRBD1 matches 10 bases. The CDR3 spans 14 residues. Germline V gene sequence: CDR1 MNHEY, CDR2 SMNVEV (reference sequence). The trim removed 7 bases at V and 5 bases at J, leaving 8 bases unmatched. CDR3: CASTKGTGDNEQYF. DNA for the CDR3: TGTGCCAGCACTAAGGGGACAGGGGACAACGAGCAGTACTTC.

The chain uses TRBV6-5 and TRBJ1-2; TRBD1 agrees at 7 bases. The germline CDR1 and CDR2 sequences are MNHEY and SVGAGI. The trim removed 5 bases at V and 6 bases at J, leaving 6 bases unmatched. This CDR3 region has 13 residues. For the CDR3, the DNA is TGTGCCAGCAGTCTCACAGGGGAGGATGGCTACACCTTC. It specifies CASSLTGEDGYTF.

Written as DNA, the CDR3 is TGCGCCAGCAGCTCGGCGGGGGGCCGCACAGATACGCAGTATTTT. Translation: CASSSAGGRTDTQYF. The chain carries TRBV4-1 and TRBJ2-3; 8 nucleotides agree with TRBD2. Germline values: CDR1 MGHRA, CDR2 YSYEKL. CDR3 length: 15 amino acids. The J segment lost 1 base and the V segment lost 5 bases, leaving 5 bases of the junction unmatched.

The chain recombines TRBV19 with TRBJ2-1; D not resolved. V was pared by 3 bases and J by 5 bases, with 11 bases between. Per the germline V gene, CDR1 is LNHDA and CDR2 is SQIVND (reference sequence). The CDR3 has 14 residues. CDR3 in amino acids: CASSMIGRDNEQFF. For the CDR3, the DNA is TGTGCCAGTAGTATGATCGGACGGGACAATGAGCAGTTCTTC.

The chain links TRBV19 to TRBJ1-3; no firm D call. The CDR3 totals 13 residues. V lost 11 bases and J 0 bases, leaving 11 bases between the germline ends. Germline assignment: CDR1 LNHDA and CDR2 SQIVND (reference sequence). The CDR3 loop is CAGDGHSGNTIYF. The CDR3 DNA reads TGTGCCGGTGACGGCCACTCTGGAAACACCATATATTTT.

The chain couples TRBV6-4 to TRBJ2-5, with D possibly being TRBD1 (6 bases). There are 13 residues in the CDR3. V gave up 4 bases and J gave up 7 bases, with 13 bases separating them. Germline lookup yields CDR1 MRHNA and CDR2 SNTAGT. The CDR3 nucleotides are TGTGCCAGCAGTGGCACAGGGTTGCCGACCCAGTACTTC. As protein: CASSGTGLPTQYF.

The chain has TRBV6-5 and TRBJ1-5; 8 bases are shared with TRBD1. This CDR3 contains 16 residues. V lost 4 bases, J lost 2 bases, and 7 bases stayed unmatched. From germline, CDR1 is MNHEY and CDR2 SVGAGI. The CDR3 spells CASSSGTGRGNQPQHF. The CDR3 DNA reads TGTGCCAGCAGTTCAGGGACAGGTCGGGGCAATCAGCCCCAGCATTTT.